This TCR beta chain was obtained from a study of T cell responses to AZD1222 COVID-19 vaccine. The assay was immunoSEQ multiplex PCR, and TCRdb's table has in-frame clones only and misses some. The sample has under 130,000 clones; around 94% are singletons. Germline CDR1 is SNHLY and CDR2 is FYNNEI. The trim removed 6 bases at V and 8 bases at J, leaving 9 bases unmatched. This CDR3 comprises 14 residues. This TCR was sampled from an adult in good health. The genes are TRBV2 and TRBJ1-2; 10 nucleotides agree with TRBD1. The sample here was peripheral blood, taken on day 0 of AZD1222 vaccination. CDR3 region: CASRGRGQGYGYTF. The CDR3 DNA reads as TGTGCCAGCAGGGGCCGGGGACAGGGGTACGGCTACACCTTC.